This TCR beta chain was found in a study of response to subunit inactivated influenza vaccine. On this clonotype: Its target is unknown.

The length of the CDR3 is 11 residues. From germline, CDR1 is SNHLY and CDR2 FYNNEI. V lost 3 bases and J lost 10; bases outside the gene matches: 3. In TCRdb, the RT-PCR reads were re-called with MiXCR into one record per CDR3 protein. In the table there are 550,000 to 800,000 distinct CDR3 sequences, around 14% of which are singletons. Study-wide results and caveats: Seasonal influenza vaccination, on each occasion, was suggested by the authors to recruit few new T cells.

This clonotype was sampled from a middle-aged man who received an inactivated influenza vaccine. V is TRBV2 and J is TRBJ2-7; 7 nucleotides align to TRBD1. The source material was PBMCs from blood, sampled less than 15 days before vaccination. CDR3 sequence (DNA): TGTGCCAGCAGTGAGGACAGGATCCAGTACTTC. It yields the protein CASSEDRIQYF.